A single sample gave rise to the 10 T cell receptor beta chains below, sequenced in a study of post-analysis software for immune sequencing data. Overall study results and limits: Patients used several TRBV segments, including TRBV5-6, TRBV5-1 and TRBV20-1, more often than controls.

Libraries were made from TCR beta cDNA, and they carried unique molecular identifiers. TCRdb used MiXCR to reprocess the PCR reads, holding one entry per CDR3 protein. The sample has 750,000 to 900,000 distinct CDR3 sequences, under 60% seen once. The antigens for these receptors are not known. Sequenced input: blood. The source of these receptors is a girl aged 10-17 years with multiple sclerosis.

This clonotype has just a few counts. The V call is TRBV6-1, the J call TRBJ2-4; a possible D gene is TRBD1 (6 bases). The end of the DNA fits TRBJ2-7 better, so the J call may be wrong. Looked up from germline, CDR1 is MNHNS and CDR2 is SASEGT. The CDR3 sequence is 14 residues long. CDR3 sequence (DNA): TGTGCCAGCAGTGAGTTAGAGGGACACTACGAGCAGTACTTC. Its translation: CASSELEGHYEQYF.

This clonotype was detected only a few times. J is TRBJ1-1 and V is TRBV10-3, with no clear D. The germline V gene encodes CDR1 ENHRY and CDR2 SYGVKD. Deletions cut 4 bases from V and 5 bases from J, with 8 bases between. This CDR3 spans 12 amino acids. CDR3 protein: CAISGTATEAFF. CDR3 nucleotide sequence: TGTGCCATCAGTGGGACTGCTACTGAAGCTTTCTTT.

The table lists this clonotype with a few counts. The CDR3, as DNA: TGCGCCAGCAGCCAAGTTGGGACGGAGACCCAGTACTTC. Residues: CASSQVGTETQYF. The gene calls are TRBV4-3 and TRBJ2-5; tentatively, D is TRBD1 or TRBD2 (5 bases each). The V gene's germline CDR1 is LGHNA and CDR2 YSLEER. The CDR3 spans 13 residues. V was shortened by 1 base and J by 5 bases, with 8 bases between the two germline ends.

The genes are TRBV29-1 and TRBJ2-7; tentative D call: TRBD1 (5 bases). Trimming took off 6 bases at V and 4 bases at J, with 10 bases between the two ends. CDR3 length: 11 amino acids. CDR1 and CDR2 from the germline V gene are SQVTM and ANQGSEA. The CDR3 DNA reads TGCAGCGTGCAACAGGATTACGAGCAGTACTTC. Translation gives CSVQQDYEQYF.

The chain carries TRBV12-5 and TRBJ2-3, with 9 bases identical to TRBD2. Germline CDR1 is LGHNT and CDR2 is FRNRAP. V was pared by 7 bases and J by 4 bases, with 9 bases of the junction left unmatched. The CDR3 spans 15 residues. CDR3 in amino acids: CASAISLAGADTQYF. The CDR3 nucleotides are TGTGCTAGTGCCATTAGCTTAGCGGGAGCAGATACGCAGTATTTT.

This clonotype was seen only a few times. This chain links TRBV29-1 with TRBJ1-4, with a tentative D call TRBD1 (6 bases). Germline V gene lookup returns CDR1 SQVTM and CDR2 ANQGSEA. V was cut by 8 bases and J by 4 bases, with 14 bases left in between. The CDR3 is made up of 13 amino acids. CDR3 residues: CSTQTGGNEKLFF. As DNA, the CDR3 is TGCAGCACACAGACAGGCGGTAATGAAAAACTGTTTTTT. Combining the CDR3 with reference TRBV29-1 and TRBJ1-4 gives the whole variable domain SAVISQKPSRDICQRGTSLTIQCQVDSQVTMMFWYRQQPGQSLTLIATANQGSEATYESGFVIDKFPISRPNLTFSTLTVSNMSPEDSSIYLCSTQTGGNEKLFFGSGTQLSVL.

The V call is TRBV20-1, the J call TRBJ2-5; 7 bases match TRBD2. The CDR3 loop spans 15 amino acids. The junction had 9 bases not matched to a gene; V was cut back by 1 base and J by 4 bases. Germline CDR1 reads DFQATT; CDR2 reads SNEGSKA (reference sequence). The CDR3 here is CSARVSGGLGETQYF. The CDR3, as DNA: TGCAGTGCTAGAGTATCGGGGGGATTGGGAGAGACCCAGTACTTC.

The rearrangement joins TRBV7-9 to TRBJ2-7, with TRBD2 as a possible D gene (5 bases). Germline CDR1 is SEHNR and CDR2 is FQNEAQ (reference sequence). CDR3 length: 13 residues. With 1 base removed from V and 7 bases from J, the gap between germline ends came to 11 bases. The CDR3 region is CASSLGPGEEQYF. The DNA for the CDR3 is TGTGCCAGCAGCTTAGGGCCTGGGGAGGAGCAGTACTTC.

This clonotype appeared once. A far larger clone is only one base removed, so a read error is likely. CDR3 protein: CASSPSESSYNEQFF. The DNA of the CDR3 is TGTGCCAGCAGTCCTAGCGAGAGCTCCTACAATGAGCAGTTCTTC. The rearrangement uses TRBV7-9 and TRBJ2-1; D possibly corresponds to TRBD2 (6 bases). There are 15 residues in the CDR3. Germline CDR1 and CDR2: SEHNR and FQNEAQ (reference sequence). The V end lost 6 bases, the J end lost 0 bases, and 12 bases lay between the germline ends.

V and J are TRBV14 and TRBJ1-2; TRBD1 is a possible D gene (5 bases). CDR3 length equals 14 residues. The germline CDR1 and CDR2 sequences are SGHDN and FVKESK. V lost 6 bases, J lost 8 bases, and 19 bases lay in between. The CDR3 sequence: CASSRGHQNSGYTF. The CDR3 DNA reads TGTGCCAGCAGTAGAGGACACCAGAATAGCGGCTACACCTTC.